This T cell receptor (beta chain) was profiled in a study of T cell repertoires in cytomegalovirus infection. On the study more broadly: CMV epitopes used comprised recently identified HLA-C-restricted ones and well-studied HLA-B-restricted ones. Indications came from public TCR beta signatures; they pointed to CMV infection and to a matching HLA type. Overall study findings and caveats: Ex vivo, HLA-C-restricted CMV-specific TCR beta clonotypes prevailed over the rest of the response. Identification of carriers of CMV plus the relevant HLA was achieved through cumulative public TCR beta family frequency.

This CDR3 comprises 14 residues. The V and J ends lost 6 bases and 0 bases respectively, with 10 bases between them. In germline, CDR1 is SGHTA, CDR2 FQGNSA. TCRdb ran MiXCR on the reads and lists one entry per CDR3 protein. The sample lists 300,000 to 400,000 distinct CDR3 sequences, roughly 25% seen once, with about 14% in the top ten. A remark on this clonotype: Its specificity is unknown.

The specimen comprised cultured PBMCs, sampled from culture after CMV antigen stimulation. The chain is built from TRBV7-2 and TRBJ2-3, with D tentatively TRBD2 (6 bases). This TCR derives from a human donor in good health (CMV status not recorded). Some clones in this sample may be carry-over from other donors' samples. The CDR3 reads CASRRDFSTDTQYF. The CDR3, as DNA: TGTGCCAGCAGGCGGGACTTTAGCACAGATACGCAGTATTTT.